Reported below is one TCR beta chain. Its antigen is not known. The sample originates from a study of cytomegalovirus exposure and HLA in healthy donors. General study points: Most of the TCR beta V segments (in an earlier analysis) were productive either about 87% or about 30% of the time.

The germline CDR1 and CDR2 sequences are SEHNR and FQNEAQ (reference sequence). Germline trimming cut 5 bases from V and 11 bases from J; bases unmatched to any gene: 22. CDR3 length equals 18 residues. It was with 60 Vbeta and 13 Jbeta primers that the PCR ran. Sequencing used immunoSEQ multiplex PCR; TCRdb keeps in-frame clones, though not all of them. The table includes about 88,000 clones, 75% to 90% detected once. Nominally healthy donors provided the samples, though records likely missed some immune exposures. The rearrangement joins TRBV7-9 to TRBJ2-1, with TRBD2 matching 9 bases. The sequence came from a man aged 18 to 29 in good health and CMV-seronegative. The sample comprised PBMCs. This CDR3 reads CASSPRLGLAGSSHKQFF. Here the CDR3 DNA reads TGTGCCAGCAGCCCACGCCTGGGGCTAGCGGGATCTTCACACAAGCAGTTCTTC.